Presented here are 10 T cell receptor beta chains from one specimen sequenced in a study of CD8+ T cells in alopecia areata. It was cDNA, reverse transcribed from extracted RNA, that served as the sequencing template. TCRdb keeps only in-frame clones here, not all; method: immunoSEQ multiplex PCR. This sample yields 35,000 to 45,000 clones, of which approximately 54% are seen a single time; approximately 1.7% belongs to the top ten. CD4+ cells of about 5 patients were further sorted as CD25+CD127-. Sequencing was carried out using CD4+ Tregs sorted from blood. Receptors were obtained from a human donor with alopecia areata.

The CDR3 nucleotides read TGTGCCAGCAGCTTAGCCTGGGCTCGGAGAGCTTTCTTT. Protein: CASSLAWARRAFF. The chain couples TRBV7-2 to TRBJ1-1; D unclear. The length of the CDR3 is 13 residues. CDR1 and CDR2 (germline): SGHTA, FQGNSA. V dropped 0 bases and J dropped 10 bases, with 12 bases sitting between them.

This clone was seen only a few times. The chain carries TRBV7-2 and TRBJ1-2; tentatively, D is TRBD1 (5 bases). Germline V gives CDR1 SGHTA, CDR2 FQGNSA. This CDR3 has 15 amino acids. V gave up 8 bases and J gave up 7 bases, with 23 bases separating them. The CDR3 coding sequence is TGTGCCAGCTTAAGCCAAGCCCGGGGGTCAACTGGCTACACCTTC. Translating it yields CASLSQARGSTGYTF.

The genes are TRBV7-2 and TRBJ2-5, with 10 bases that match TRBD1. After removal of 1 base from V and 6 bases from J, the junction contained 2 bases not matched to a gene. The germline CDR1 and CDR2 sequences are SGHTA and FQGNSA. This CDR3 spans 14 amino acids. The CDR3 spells CASSLGDRGQTQYF. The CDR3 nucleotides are TGTGCCAGCAGCTTAGGGGACAGGGGACAGACCCAGTACTTC. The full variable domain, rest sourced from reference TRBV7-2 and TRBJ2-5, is GAGVSQSPSNKVTEKGKDVELRCDPISGHTALYWYRQSLGQGLEFLIYFQGNSAPDKSGLPSDRFSAERTGGSVSTLTIQRTQQEDSAVYLCASSLGDRGQTQYFGPGTRLLVL.

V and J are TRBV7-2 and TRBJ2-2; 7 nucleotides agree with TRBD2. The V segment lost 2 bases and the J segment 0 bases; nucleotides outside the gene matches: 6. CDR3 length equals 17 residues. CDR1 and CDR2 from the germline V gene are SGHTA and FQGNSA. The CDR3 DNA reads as TGTGCCAGCAGCTTACGACGCAGCGGGGCGAACACCGGGGAGCTGTTTTTT. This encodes CASSLRRSGANTGELFF.

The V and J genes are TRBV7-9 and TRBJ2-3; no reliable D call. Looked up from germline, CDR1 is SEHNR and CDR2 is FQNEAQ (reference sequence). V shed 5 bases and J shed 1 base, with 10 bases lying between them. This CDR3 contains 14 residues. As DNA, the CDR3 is TGTGCCAGCAGCCAAAGCTGGGGCACAGATACGCAGTATTTT. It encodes CASSQSWGTDTQYF.

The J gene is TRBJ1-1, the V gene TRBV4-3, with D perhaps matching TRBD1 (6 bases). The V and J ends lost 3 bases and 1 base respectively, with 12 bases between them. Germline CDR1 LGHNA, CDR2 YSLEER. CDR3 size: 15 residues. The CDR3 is CASSHSRGGNTEAFF. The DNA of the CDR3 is TGCGCCAGCAGCCACTCCAGGGGTGGGAACACTGAAGCTTTCTTT.

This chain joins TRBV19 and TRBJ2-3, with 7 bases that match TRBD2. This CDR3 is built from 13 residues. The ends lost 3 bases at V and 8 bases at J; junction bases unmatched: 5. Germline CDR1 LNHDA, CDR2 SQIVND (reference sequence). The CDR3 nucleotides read TGTGCCAGTAGTATGGGACTACGTCCTACGCAGTATTTT. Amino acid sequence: CASSMGLRPTQYF.

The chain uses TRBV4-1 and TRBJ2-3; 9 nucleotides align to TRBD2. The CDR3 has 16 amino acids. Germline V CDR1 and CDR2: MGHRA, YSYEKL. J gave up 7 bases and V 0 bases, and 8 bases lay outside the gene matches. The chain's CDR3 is CASSQDWASGDNTQYF. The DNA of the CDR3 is TGCGCCAGCAGCCAAGATTGGGCTAGCGGGGATAATACGCAGTATTTT.

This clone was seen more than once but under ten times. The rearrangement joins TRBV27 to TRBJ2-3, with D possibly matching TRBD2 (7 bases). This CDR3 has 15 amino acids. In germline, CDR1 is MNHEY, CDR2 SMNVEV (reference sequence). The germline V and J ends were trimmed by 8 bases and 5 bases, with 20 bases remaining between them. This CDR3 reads CASGGAGEGEDTQYF. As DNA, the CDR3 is TGTGCCAGCGGGGGGGCGGGAGAAGGTGAAGATACGCAGTATTTT.

Here the CDR3 reads CASSYSTVTEAFF. CDR3 coding DNA: TGTGCCAGCAGTTACTCGACAGTCACTGAAGCTTTCTTT. The V call is TRBV6-5, the J call TRBJ1-1; D may be TRBD1 (5 bases). The germline CDR1 and CDR2 sequences are MNHEY and SVGAGI. There are 13 residues in the CDR3. V lost 0 bases, J lost 4 bases, and 6 bases lay in between.